The 21 T cell receptor delta chains below were found in one sample sequenced in a study of gamma-delta chains in newborns, infants, children. TCRdb fed the reads into CATT to redo clone calling. Of roughly 11,000 delta-chain clones in the sample, approximately 9% were seen once. The sample taken for sequencing was blood. All receptors derive from a child who was a newborn, infant or young child, either healthy, febrile or measles-vaccinated (not recorded which).

This clone was seen a handful of times. V usage is TRDV2 and J usage is TRDJ2, with 12 bases fitting TRDD3. Unmatched junction bases numbered 12, after V lost 3 bases and J lost 5 bases. Germline V gives CDR1 GEAIGNYY, CDR2 EKD. The CDR3 sequence is 18 residues long. The CDR3 here is CACDALLGDTGPTAQLFF. The CDR3 coding sequence is TGTGCCTGTGACGCCCTACTGGGGGATACCGGGCCTACAGCACAACTCTTCTTT.

In this sample, this clone turned up a few times. The chain employs TRDV2 and TRDJ2, with D possibly being TRDD3 (6 bases). The CDR3 extends over 17 amino acids. The germline V gene has CDR1 GEAIGNYY and CDR2 EKD. V was pared by 3 bases and J by 6 bases, with 22 bases between. For the CDR3, the DNA is TGTGCCTGTGACCCACTGGGTACTGGGACTACCCCAGCACAACTCTTCTTT. This translates into CACDPLGTGTTPAQLFF.

This clone was counted only a few times. This rearrangement joins TRDV1 to TRDJ1; D unresolved. CDR3 length equals 22 residues. V gave up 1 base and J gave up 0 bases, with 30 bases separating them. CDR1 is TSWWSYY, CDR2 QGS, per germline. The CDR3 DNA reads as TGTGCTCTTGGGGAACCCCATATACCGCGTACGACACGCGAGATTTACACCGATAAACTCATCTTT. Translated: CALGEPHIPRTTREIYTDKLIF.

A note on this clone: The same CDR3 arises from other DNA sequences in this sample as well. The rearrangement links TRDV2 to TRDJ3; D possibly corresponds to TRDD3 (5 bases). No J gene is reported in TCRdb; it was inferred here by comparing the DNA with germline. V lost 0 bases and J lost 0, with 11 bases in between. The CDR3 length is 18 residues. Germline lookup yields CDR1 GEAIGNYY and CDR2 EKD. The CDR3 DNA sequence: TGTGCCTGTGACACCGGGGGTTTCAGCTCCTGGGACACCCGACAGATGTTTTTC. Amino acids: CACDTGGFSSWDTRQMFF.

This clone appeared a few times. Other DNA sequences in the sample encode the same CDR3. This sequence joins TRDV2 and TRDJ1; no clear D. V lost 0 bases to trimming and J lost 1 base, with 8 bases between them. CDR3 length: 14 residues. Germline loops: CDR1 GEAIGNYY, CDR2 EKD. This CDR3 is CACDTVLGTDKLIF. The DNA for the CDR3 is TGTGCCTGTGACACCGTGTTGGGCACCGATAAACTCATCTTT.

The chain is built from TRDV2 and TRDJ3, with TRDD3 identical over 8 bases. This CDR3 is 19 amino acids long. Germline lookup yields CDR1 GEAIGNYY and CDR2 EKD. Germline trimming cut 0 bases from V and 0 bases from J; bases unmatched to any gene: 6. CDR3 bases: TGTGCCTGTGACACCGTACTGGGGGCACGCTCCTGGGACACCCGACAGATGTTTTTC. It encodes CACDTVLGARSWDTRQMFF.

This clone was counted only a few times. The V call is TRDV2, the J call TRDJ1, with 9 bases lining up with TRDD3. The germline gives CDR1 GEAIGNYY, CDR2 EKD. This CDR3 has 17 amino acids. V was pared by 3 bases and J by 0 bases, with 10 bases of the junction left unmatched. CDR3 sequence (DNA): TGTGCCTGTGACCTACTGGGGGACGGGTGGTACACCGATAAACTCATCTTT. It encodes CACDLLGDGWYTDKLIF.

This clone was seen a handful of times. At one end, the junction sequence differs from germline, possibly due to a read error. This CDR3 is CACDALLGDTDYTDKPIF. CDR3 bases: TGTGCCTGTGACGCCTTACTGGGGGATACGGATTACACCGATAAACCCATCTTT. This chain uses TRDV2 with TRDJ1, with TRDD3 matching 13 bases. Germline V gene data show CDR1 as GEAIGNYY and CDR2 as EKD. The CDR3 consists of 18 residues.

Comments on this clone: Other DNA sequences in this sample translate to the same CDR3. J is TRDJ1 and V is TRDV2; D gene uncertain. CDR1 is GEAIGNYY, CDR2 EKD, per germline. V lost 0 bases and J lost 0, with 7 bases in between. The CDR3 is 14 amino acids. The CDR3 DNA is TGTGCCTGTGACACCCTCGAGTACACCGATAAACTCATCTTT. Its translation is CACDTLEYTDKLIF.

This clone came up a few times. V is TRDV2 and J is TRDJ1; 8 positions agree with TRDD3. The CDR3 consists of 17 residues. Germline V gene sequence: CDR1 GEAIGNYY, CDR2 EKD. Trimming at V came to 3 bases and at J to 0 bases, leaving 11 bases not matched to a gene. CDR3 sequence (DNA): TGTGCCTGTGACTCCGTACTGGGGGTCCCGTACACCGATAAACTCATCTTT. Protein: CACDSVLGVPYTDKLIF.

This clone appeared a few times. V gene TRDV2 combines with J gene TRDJ3, with D maybe TRDD3 (5 bases). Germline values: CDR1 GEAIGNYY, CDR2 EKD. V was cut by 2 bases and J by 0 bases, with 13 bases left in between. The CDR3 runs to 18 residues. CDR3 in DNA: TGTGCCTGTGACAGTACTGGCGCCACCTCCTGGGACACCCGACAGATGTTTTTC. Translated, it gives CACDSTGATSWDTRQMFF.

This clone was detected only a few times. V is TRDV2 and J is TRDJ1; 11 nucleotides match TRDD3. From germline, CDR1 is GEAIGNYY and CDR2 EKD. The V and J ends lost 2 bases and 0 bases, in that order; junction bases with no gene match: 7. There are 17 residues in the CDR3. The chain's CDR3 is CACDILGDKEDTDKLIF. DNA for the CDR3: TGTGCCTGTGACATACTGGGGGATAAAGAAGACACCGATAAACTCATCTTT.

This clone was picked up a small number of times. The junction departs from germline at one end; a sequencing error may be responsible. This chain links TRDV2 with TRDJ1; TRDD3 matches at 12 bases. Germline values: CDR1 GEAIGNYY, CDR2 EKD. This CDR3 is 19 amino acids long. Here the CDR3 reads CACDTVLLGDTGYTDRLIF. The CDR3 nucleotides are TGTGCCTGTGACACCGTCCTACTGGGGGATACAGGATACACCGATAGACTCATCTTT.

This clone has a handful of counts. The same CDR3 can be traced to other DNA sequences in this sample. This chain links TRDV2 with TRDJ1; TRDD3 agrees at 10 bases. Germline V gene data show CDR1 as GEAIGNYY and CDR2 as EKD. Trimming took 4 bases from V and 4 from J; bases not matched to a gene: 11. CDR3 length: 16 residues. CDR3 protein: CACDNLLGDHGDKLIF. The CDR3 DNA follows: TGTGCCTGTGATAACCTACTGGGGGATCATGGCGATAAACTCATCTTT.

This clone has more than one count but fewer than ten. The chain links TRDV2 to TRDJ1; D is ambiguous. CDR3 length equals 16 residues. Trimming cost V 0 bases and J 0 bases, with 13 bases left between them. CDR1 GEAIGNYY and CDR2 EKD come from the germline V gene. CDR3 amino acids: CACDTPFGQDTDKLIF. CDR3 in DNA: TGTGCCTGTGACACCCCTTTCGGCCAGGACACCGATAAACTCATCTTT.

The genes are TRDV2 and TRDJ1, with 10 bases aligning to TRDD3. Germline loops: CDR1 GEAIGNYY, CDR2 EKD. The V gene end was trimmed by 0 bases and the J gene end by 0 bases; junction bases not matched to a gene: 21. The CDR3 runs to 22 residues. The CDR3 protein is CACDTVGQGASSTGGYTDKLIF. The CDR3 DNA sequence: TGTGCCTGTGACACCGTGGGTCAAGGGGCTTCCTCTACTGGGGGATACACCGATAAACTCATCTTT.

The gene calls are TRDV1 and TRDJ1; TRDD3 matches at 9 bases. After removal of 1 base from V and 0 bases from J, the junction contained 30 bases not matched to a gene. This CDR3 has 25 residues. CDR1 is TSWWSYY, CDR2 QGS, per germline. CDR3 in amino acids: CALGEPTARPSRYWGSPPYTDKLIF. As DNA, the CDR3 is TGTGCTCTTGGGGAACCTACGGCTAGGCCTTCCCGCTACTGGGGGAGCCCCCCGTACACCGATAAACTCATCTTT.

The J gene is TRDJ1, the V gene TRDV3; the D gene is possibly TRDD3 (6 bases). The J gene, absent from TCRdb, was called here by matching the DNA to germline. This CDR3 comprises 13 residues. Trimming left V 2 bases short and J 3 bases short, with 13 bases between. Per germline, CDR1 TVYSNPD and CDR2 GDNSRS (reference sequence). This CDR3 reads CAFPGVQADKLIF. The CDR3 nucleotides are TGTGCCTTTCCTGGGGTTCAAGCCGATAAACTCATCTTT.

This CDR3 reads CACDEVRLLGDNRAAQLFF. CDR3 DNA sequence: TGTGCCTGTGACGAGGTTAGGCTACTGGGGGATAACCGCGCGGCACAACTCTTCTTT. This chain joins TRDV2 and TRDJ2, with 11 bases aligning to TRDD3. TCRdb is silent on the J gene; assignment here came from matching the DNA to germline. V was pared by 3 bases and J by 8 bases, with 19 bases of the junction left unmatched. The CDR3 consists of 19 residues. Per germline, CDR1 GEAIGNYY and CDR2 EKD.

This clone has only a few counts. A read error may explain this, as a much larger clone is one base away. At the DNA level, this CDR3 is encoded by other sequences in the same sample as well. The V and J genes are TRDV2 and TRDJ1; D not resolved. The CDR3 spans 16 residues. Germline V lookup: CDR1 GEAIGNYY, CDR2 EKD. Trimming removed 3 bases at V and 0 bases at J, with 16 bases between. Here the CDR3 DNA reads TGTGCCTGTGACCAGGTTAGCCGGACGGACACCGATAAACTCATCTTT. Translating it yields CACDQVSRTDTDKLIF.

The V gene is TRDV2, the J gene TRDJ1; no clear D gene. With 3 bases removed from V and 6 bases from J, the gap between germline ends came to 22 bases. This CDR3 is 16 amino acids long. The V gene's germline CDR1 is GEAIGNYY and CDR2 EKD. The CDR3 spells CACDSVSRDPANKLIF. CDR3 DNA sequence: TGTGCCTGTGACTCCGTCAGTAGGGACCCGGCGAATAAACTCATCTTT.